This passage covers 17 T cell receptor beta chains from one sample sequenced in a study of blood T cell repertoires in COVID-19 (TCRdb year 2020). The receptor library was made with the immunoSEQ multiplex PCR assay. TCRdb provides this immuneACCESS table in a form limited to in-frame rearrangements. Some clones are lacking; in checked studies, under half of them reflect an unresolved V gene, and why the rest are absent is not known. Counted in this sample were some 110,000 clones; about 89% of them appeared once. Together, the top ten hold roughly 4.5% of the sample. Sample: peripheral blood. These receptors all come from a man aged 40-49 years with acute or convalescent COVID-19.

CDR3 in amino acids: CASSVTGGWGYTF. As DNA, the CDR3 is TGTGCCAGCAGCGTAACAGGGGGGTGGGGCTACACCTTC. The V call is TRBV9, the J call TRBJ1-2; TRBD1 matches at 8 bases. The CDR3 totals 13 residues. J lost 8 bases, V lost 1 base, and 4 bases had no gene match. Germline V gene sequence: CDR1 SGDLS, CDR2 YYNGEE.

The chain has TRBV5-1 and TRBJ1-1, with D unclear. Germline values: CDR1 SGHRS, CDR2 YFSETQ. V dropped 5 bases and J dropped 0 bases, with 8 bases sitting between them. The CDR3 has 13 residues. CDR3: CASRATMNTEAFF. CDR3 bases: TGCGCCAGCAGAGCCACCATGAACACTGAAGCTTTCTTT.

The chain joins TRBV2 to TRBJ2-1, with TRBD2 matching over 9 bases. V dropped 2 bases and J dropped 3; count of bases not matched to a gene: 2. The CDR3 runs to 15 residues. Germline V gives CDR1 SNHLY, CDR2 FYNNEI. The chain's CDR3 is CASSELAGVYNEQFF. Written as DNA, the CDR3 is TGTGCCAGCAGTGAATTAGCGGGAGTCTACAATGAGCAGTTCTTC.

V gene TRBV11-2 combines with J gene TRBJ2-3; D unresolved. V lost 7 bases and J lost 1, with 18 bases in between. The CDR3 spans 16 residues. The germline gives CDR1 SGHAT, CDR2 FQNNGV. The CDR3 region is CASTSRLDAGTDTQYF. For the CDR3, the DNA is TGTGCCAGCACCTCGAGACTGGATGCGGGCACAGATACGCAGTATTTT.

The J gene is TRBJ2-7, the V gene TRBV2; maybe TRBD1 (6 bases). This CDR3 is built from 14 residues. V dropped 10 bases and J dropped 5 bases, with 21 bases sitting between them. Germline loops: CDR1 SNHLY, CDR2 FYNNEI. The chain's CDR3 is CATRDKTVSHEQYF. In DNA, the CDR3 is TGTGCCACCAGGGACAAGACAGTCAGCCACGAGCAGTACTTC.

The chain has TRBV18 and TRBJ1-5, with D tentatively TRBD1 (5 bases). This CDR3 has 13 amino acids. The germline V and J ends were trimmed by 3 bases and 8 bases, with 11 bases remaining between them. The V gene's germline CDR1 is KGHSH and CDR2 LQKENI. In DNA, the CDR3 is TGTGCCAGCTCACCCGGGGGGGAGAAGCCCCAGCATTTT. It codes for CASSPGGEKPQHF.

This rearrangement joins TRBV24-1 to TRBJ2-1, with 10 bases lining up with TRBD1. Germline V gene data show CDR1 as KGHDR and CDR2 as SFDVKD. This CDR3 is 15 amino acids long. After removal of 9 bases from V and 1 base from J, the junction contained 5 bases not matched to a gene. CDR3 in DNA: TGTGCCACCTCCCGGGACAGGGGTTCCTACAATGAGCAGTTCTTC. It translates to CATSRDRGSYNEQFF.

The chain employs TRBV5-1 and TRBJ1-6, with no clear D. The CDR3 totals 13 residues. Germline V lookup: CDR1 SGHRS, CDR2 YFSETQ. V dropped 0 bases and J dropped 10 bases, with 8 bases sitting between them. CDR3 loop: CASSLDSGSPLHF. CDR3 sequence (DNA): TGCGCCAGCAGCTTGGACAGTGGCTCACCCCTCCACTTT.

This rearrangement joins TRBV15 to TRBJ2-7, with 13 nucleotides matching TRBD2. The germline V gene encodes CDR1 LNHNV and CDR2 YYDKDF (reference sequence). The length of the CDR3 is 15 residues. With 4 bases clipped from V and 2 bases from J, the junction kept 2 bases outside the gene matches. The CDR3 spells CATSKGLAGTYEQYF. The CDR3 bases are TGTGCCACCAGCAAGGGACTAGCGGGGACCTACGAGCAGTACTTC.

The chain couples TRBV5-1 to TRBJ1-5, with D unresolved. V was pared by 2 bases and J by 3 bases, with 6 bases between. From germline, CDR1 is SGHRS and CDR2 YFSETQ. This CDR3 region has 13 residues. CDR3 sequence: CASSLTVNQPQHF. The CDR3 DNA reads TGCGCCAGCAGCTTAACGGTCAATCAGCCCCAGCATTTT.

The V call is TRBV18, the J call TRBJ2-3, with 10 bases matching TRBD2. The germline V gene has CDR1 KGHSH and CDR2 LQKENI. Germline trimming cut 1 base from V and 4 bases from J; bases unmatched to any gene: 5. The CDR3 loop spans 16 amino acids. The CDR3 nucleotides are TGTGCCAGCTCACCACGGCTAGCGGGGGTTGCAGATACGCAGTATTTT. It is translated as CASSPRLAGVADTQYF.

This chain joins TRBV4-1 and TRBJ2-1; 12 bases line up with TRBD2. Germline CDR1 and CDR2: MGHRA and YSYEKL. After removal of 1 base from V and 3 bases from J, the junction contained 1 base not matched to a gene. The CDR3 runs to 16 residues. The CDR3 here is CASSQALAGGYNEQFF. The CDR3 bases are TGCGCCAGCAGCCAAGCACTAGCGGGGGGCTACAATGAGCAGTTCTTC.

This chain uses TRBV19 with TRBJ1-1; 7 bases are shared with TRBD1. The CDR3 length is 15 residues. J gave up 0 bases and V 2 bases, and 3 bases lay outside the gene matches. From germline, CDR1 is LNHDA and CDR2 SQIVND (reference sequence). The chain's CDR3 is CASSINRGMNTEAFF. CDR3 DNA sequence: TGTGCCAGTAGTATAAACAGGGGAATGAACACTGAAGCTTTCTTT. Filled out from reference TRBV19 and TRBJ1-1, the complete variable domain reads DGGITQSPKYLFRKEGQNVTLSCEQNLNHDAMYWYRQDPGQGLRLIYYSQIVNDFQKGDIAEGYSVSREKKESFPLTVTSAQKNPTAFYLCASSINRGMNTEAFFGQGTRLTVV.

The chain has TRBV6-5 and TRBJ1-1; TRBD1 matches at 7 bases. V lost 4 bases, J lost 10 bases, and 9 bases stayed unmatched. This CDR3 has 13 residues. Germline values: CDR1 MNHEY, CDR2 SVGAGI. The CDR3 DNA reads as TGTGCCAGCAGTTTAGGGGACAGAGTCGCAGCTTTCTTT. Protein product: CASSLGDRVAAFF.

The chain carries TRBV7-2 and TRBJ2-2; D is possibly TRBD1 (5 bases). Per the germline V gene, CDR1 is SGHTA and CDR2 is FQGNSA. The V end lost 4 bases, the J end lost 2 bases, and 14 bases lay between the germline ends. This CDR3 contains 16 residues. Here the CDR3 DNA reads TGTGCCAGCAGCTCCATCACTGGACACAACACCGGGGAGCTGTTTTTT. Translated: CASSSITGHNTGELFF. The full variable domain, rest sourced from reference TRBV7-2 and TRBJ2-2, is GAGVSQSPSNKVTEKGKDVELRCDPISGHTALYWYRQSLGQGLEFLIYFQGNSAPDKSGLPSDRFSAERTGGSVSTLTIQRTQQEDSAVYLCASSSITGHNTGELFFGEGSRLTVL.

The chain joins TRBV6-2 or TRBV6-3 to TRBJ1-1; 7 bases are shared with TRBD1. Germline V CDR1 and CDR2: MNHEY, SVGEGT. There are 14 residues in the CDR3. With V trimmed by 4 bases and J by 7 bases, 9 bases remained unmatched. The CDR3 loop reads CASSFPTGANEAFF. For the CDR3, the DNA is TGTGCCAGCAGTTTCCCCACAGGGGCTAATGAAGCTTTCTTT.

V gene TRBV3-1 (or the pseudogene TRBV3-2) combines with J gene TRBJ2-3, with 8 bases matching TRBD2. Per germline, CDR1 LGHDT and CDR2 YNNKEL (reference sequence). This CDR3 is 16 amino acids long. V lost 4 bases and J lost 0; bases outside the gene matches: 6. CDR3: CASSPATSASTDTQYF. CDR3 sequence (DNA): TGTGCCAGCAGCCCTGCGACTAGCGCAAGCACAGATACGCAGTATTTT.